This is a list of T cell receptor beta chains from one sample in a study of blood T cell repertoires in COVID-19. Sequencing used immunoSEQ multiplex PCR; TCRdb keeps in-frame clones, though not all of them. Among 75,000 to 100,000 clones listed, around 80% were seen once. Sequences were obtained from peripheral blood. The receptor source for this set is a man in his fifties with active or convalescent COVID-19. Each CDR3 is given with its conserved first and last residue. The order of the fields is V gene, clone size, D gene, J gene, CDR3 DNA, CDR3 protein. D genes are given only for firm matches. Rows give clone size only sometimes, using once, few, many, or a class for an expanded clone.

TRBV7-2,.,TRBD2,TRBJ2-3,TGTGCCAGCAGACCAACTAGCGGGGGCACAGATACGCAGTATTTT,CASRPTSGGTDTQYF
TRBV5-1,.,TRBD2,TRBJ2-5,TGCGCCAGCAGCTTTACCACGGGAGGGACCCAAGAGACCCAGTACTTC,CASSFTTGGTQETQYF
TRBV19,.,TRBD2,TRBJ2-1,TGTGCCAGTAGTATAGCCAAACTAGCGGGGTACTCCTACAATGAGCAGTTCTTC,CASSIAKLAGYSYNEQFF
TRBV30,.,.,TRBJ1-5,TGTGCCTGGTGCCCCTCAGGGGAGCAGCCCCAGCATTTT,CAWCPSGEQPQHF
TRBV28,.,TRBD1,TRBJ1-5,TGTGCCAGCAGCCTCGGACAGGGGGCTCAGCCCCAGCATTTT,CASSLGQGAQPQHF
TRBV19,.,TRBD1,TRBJ2-5,TGTGCCAGTAGTCTCGGGACAGGGGAGGGAGAGACCCAGTACTTC,CASSLGTGEGETQYF
TRBV25-1,.,.,TRBJ1-6,TGTGCCAGCAGTGCGAGCGGCTCACCCCTCCACTTT,CASSASGSPLHF
TRBV19,.,TRBD1,TRBJ1-4,TGTGCCAGTAGTCGACAGGGAACCGAAAAACTGTTTTTT,CASSRQGTEKLFF
TRBV5-4,.,.,TRBJ1-1,TGTGCCAGCAGCTTGGGGGCTATGAACACTGAAGCTTTCTTT,CASSLGAMNTEAFF
TRBV20-1,few,.,TRBJ2-1,TGCAGTGTCTTCCCCCTCAATGAGCAGTTCTTC,CSVFPLNEQFF
TRBV5-1,.,TRBD1,TRBJ1-1,TGCGCCAGCAGCTTCGGACAGGGTTCAGGGAACACTGAAGCTTTCTTT,CASSFGQGSGNTEAFF
TRBV28,.,TRBD1,TRBJ1-2,TGTGCCAGCAGACGACAGGGTGAGAGGTATGGCTACACCTTC,CASRRQGERYGYTF
TRBV19,once,TRBD2,TRBJ2-3,TGTGCCAGTAGACCGGGAGGGGGTAGGACAGATACGCAGTATTTT,CASRPGGGRTDTQYF
TRBV4-1,.,TRBD1,TRBJ1-5,TGCGCCAGCAGCCAAGAAGAGGGGGGACAGGGCAACAATCAGCCCCAGCATTTT,CASSQEEGGQGNNQPQHF
TRBV5-5,.,TRBD1,TRBJ1-5,TGTGCCAGCAGCTTGAGGACAGGGAGCTTCGGCAATCAGCCCCAGCATTTT,CASSLRTGSFGNQPQHF
TRBV29-1,few,.,TRBJ1-5,TGCAGCGTACAGGGAGGGGTTGGTCAGCCCCAGCATTTT,CSVQGGVGQPQHF
TRBV11-3,.,TRBD1,TRBJ2-2,TGTGCCAGCAGCGCCGGGACAGCGAACACCGGGGAGCTGTTTTTT,CASSAGTANTGELFF
TRBV6-5,.,.,TRBJ1-1,TGTGCCAGCAGTTACGTTGGCAGGAACACTGAAGCTTTCTTT,CASSYVGRNTEAFF
TRBV7-9,.,.,TRBJ2-7,TGTGCCAGCAGCCTCAGGCCCTCCTACGAGCAGTACTTC,CASSLRPSYEQYF
TRBV7-6,.,.,TRBJ1-3,TGTGCCAGCAGCTTAGATACGGCTGGAAACACCATATATTTT,CASSLDTAGNTIYF
TRBV27,once,TRBD2,TRBJ2-3,TGTGCCAGCAGTCCCTTAGCGGGGGGCAGCACAGATACGCAGTATTTT,CASSPLAGGSTDTQYF
TRBV28,.,TRBD2,TRBJ2-7,TGTGCCAGCTCTAGCGGGGGCTACGAGCAGTACTTC,CASSSGGYEQYF
TRBV7-9,.,TRBD2,TRBJ2-1,TGTGCCAGCATCAAATCGCGGGGGGGCGAGTCCTACAATGAGCAGTTCTTC,CASIKSRGGESYNEQFF
TRBV27,.,.,TRBJ2-6,TGTGCCAGCAGCCCGGGGGCCAACGTCCTGACTTTC,CASSPGANVLTF
TRBV21-1,.,.,TRBJ2-3,TGTGCCAGCAGCTCGACCCCGACAAGACCCACAGATACGCAGTATTTT,CASSSTPTRPTDTQYF
TRBV2,.,.,TRBJ1-1,TGTGCCAGCTCAGTCATGAACACTGAAGCTTTCTTT,CASSVMNTEAFF
TRBV4-1,.,.,TRBJ1-1,TGCGCCAGCAGCCAAGATAGGGGAGGCCGTGAAGCTTTCTTT,CASSQDRGGREAFF
TRBV20-1,.,.,TRBJ2-2,TGCAGTGCTAGTGCTACAGGGGGGGGGCACGGGGAGCTGTTTTTT,CSASATGGGHGELFF
TRBV5-5,.,.,TRBJ2-3,TGTGCCAGCGGAGGAGATACGCAGTATTTT,CASGGDTQYF
TRBV2,.,TRBD1,TRBJ1-5,TGTGCCAGCAGTCAGACAGGGAACAATCAGCCCCAGCATTTT,CASSQTGNNQPQHF
TRBV5-1,.,.,TRBJ1-2,TGCGCCAGCGGGACGGACGGAGGGGCCTATGGCTACACCTTC,CASGTDGGAYGYTF
TRBV7-9,few,.,TRBJ2-2,TGTGCCAGCAGCCTAGTAGCGAACACCGGGGAGCTGTTTTTT,CASSLVANTGELFF
TRBV28,.,TRBD1,TRBJ1-1,TGTGCCAGCAGTAGGACAGGGGTTGGCACTGAAGCTTTCTTT,CASSRTGVGTEAFF
TRBV6-2/TRBV6-3,.,TRBD1,TRBJ2-7,TGTGCCAGCAGTTACTCGACGGGGACAGGGGGCGAGCAGTACTTC,CASSYSTGTGGEQYF
TRBV19,.,TRBD1,TRBJ2-3,TGTGCCAGTAGTATAACCGGGACAGGGGGCTCGGATACGCAGTATTTT,CASSITGTGGSDTQYF
TRBV10-3,.,.,TRBJ1-2,TGTGCCATCAGTGATTCCCTCGGGAACTATGGCTACACCTTC,CAISDSLGNYGYTF
TRBV10-2,.,.,TRBJ1-4,TGCGCCAGCAGTGAGGGACACCTTAATGAAAAACTGTTTTTT,CASSEGHLNEKLFF
TRBV29-1,.,TRBD1,TRBJ1-5,TGCAGCGTTGGGGGACAGTGGGATGGGCCCCAGCATTTT,CSVGGQWDGPQHF
TRBV4-3,.,.,TRBJ2-7,TGCGCCAGCAGCCAGATACAGGGTGGCGAGCAGTACTTC,CASSQIQGGEQYF